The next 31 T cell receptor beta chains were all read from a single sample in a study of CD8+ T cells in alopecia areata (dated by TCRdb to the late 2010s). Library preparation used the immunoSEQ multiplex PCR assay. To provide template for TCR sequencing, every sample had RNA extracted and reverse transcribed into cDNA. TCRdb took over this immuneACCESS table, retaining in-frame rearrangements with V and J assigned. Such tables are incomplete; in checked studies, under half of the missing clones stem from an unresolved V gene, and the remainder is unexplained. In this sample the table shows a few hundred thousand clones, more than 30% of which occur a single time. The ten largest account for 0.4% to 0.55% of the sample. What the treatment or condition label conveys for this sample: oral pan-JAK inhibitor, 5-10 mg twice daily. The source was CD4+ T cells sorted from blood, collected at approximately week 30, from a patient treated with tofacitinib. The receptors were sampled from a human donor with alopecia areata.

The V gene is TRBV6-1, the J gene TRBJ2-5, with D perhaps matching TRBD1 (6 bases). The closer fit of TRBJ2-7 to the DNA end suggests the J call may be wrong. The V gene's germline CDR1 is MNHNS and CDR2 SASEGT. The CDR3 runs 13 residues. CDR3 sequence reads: CASGDRSPYEQYF. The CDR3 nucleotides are TGTGCCAGCGGAGACAGGAGCCCTTACGAGCAGTACTTC.

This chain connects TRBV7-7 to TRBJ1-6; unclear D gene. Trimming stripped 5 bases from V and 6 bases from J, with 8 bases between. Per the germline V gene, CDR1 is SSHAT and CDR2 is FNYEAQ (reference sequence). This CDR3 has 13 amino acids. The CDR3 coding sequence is TGTGCCAGCAGCCGCAATCGTAATTCACCCCTCCACTTT. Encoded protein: CASSRNRNSPLHF.

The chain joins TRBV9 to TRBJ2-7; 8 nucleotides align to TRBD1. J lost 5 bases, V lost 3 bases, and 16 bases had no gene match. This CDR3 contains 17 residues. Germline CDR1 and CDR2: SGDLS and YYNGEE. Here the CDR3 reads CASSATTGTGEGNEQYF. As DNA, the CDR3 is TGTGCCAGCAGCGCAACGACCGGGACAGGTGAAGGTAACGAGCAGTACTTC.

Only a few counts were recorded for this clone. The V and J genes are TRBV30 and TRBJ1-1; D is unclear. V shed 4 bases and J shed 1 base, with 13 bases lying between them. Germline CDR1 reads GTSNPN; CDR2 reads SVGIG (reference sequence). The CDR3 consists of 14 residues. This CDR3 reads CAWTSRFPNTEAFF. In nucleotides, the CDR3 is TGTGCCTGGACTTCCCGGTTCCCGAACACTGAAGCTTTCTTT.

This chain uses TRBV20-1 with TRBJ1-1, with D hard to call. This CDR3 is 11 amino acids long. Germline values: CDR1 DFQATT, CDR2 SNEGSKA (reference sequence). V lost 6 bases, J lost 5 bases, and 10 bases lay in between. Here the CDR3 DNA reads TGCAGTGCCCAGATTAATACTGAAGCTTTCTTT. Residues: CSAQINTEAFF.

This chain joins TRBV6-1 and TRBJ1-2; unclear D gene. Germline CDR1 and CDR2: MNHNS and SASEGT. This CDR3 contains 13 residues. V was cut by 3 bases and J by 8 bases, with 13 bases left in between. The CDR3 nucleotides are TGTGCCAGCAGTGATTTTGAGAATACCGGCTACACCTTC. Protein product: CASSDFENTGYTF.

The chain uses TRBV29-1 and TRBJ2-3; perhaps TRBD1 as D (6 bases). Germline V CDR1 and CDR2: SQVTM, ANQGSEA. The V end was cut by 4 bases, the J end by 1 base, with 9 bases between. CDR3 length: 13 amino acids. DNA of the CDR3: TGCAGCGTTGTTCGACAGGGCACAGATACGCAGTATTTT. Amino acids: CSVVRQGTDTQYF.

The CDR3 here is CAWSVRGLGSFGQFF. The CDR3 coding sequence is TGTGCCTGGAGTGTCAGGGGCCTCGGCTCGTTTGGTCAGTTCTTC. This chain connects TRBV30 to TRBJ2-1; tentative D call: TRBD1 (6 bases). Germline V gene data show CDR1 as GTSNPN and CDR2 as SVGIG (reference sequence). V shed 0 bases and J shed 13 bases, with 22 bases lying between them. This CDR3 contains 15 residues.

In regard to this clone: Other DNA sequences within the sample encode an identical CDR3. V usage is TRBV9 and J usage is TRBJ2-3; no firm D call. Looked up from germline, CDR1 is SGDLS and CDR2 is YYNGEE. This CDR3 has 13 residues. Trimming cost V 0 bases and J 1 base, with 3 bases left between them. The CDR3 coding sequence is TGTGCCAGCAGCGTAGGAGGCACAGATACGCAGTATTTT. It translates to CASSVGGTDTQYF.

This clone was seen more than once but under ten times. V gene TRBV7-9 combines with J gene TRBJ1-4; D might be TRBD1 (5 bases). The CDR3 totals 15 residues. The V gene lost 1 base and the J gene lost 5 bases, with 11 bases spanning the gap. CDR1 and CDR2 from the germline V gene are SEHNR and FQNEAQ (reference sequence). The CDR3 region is CASSLGGTTNEKLFF. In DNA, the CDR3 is TGTGCCAGCAGCTTAGGAGGGACGACAAATGAAAAACTGTTTTTT.

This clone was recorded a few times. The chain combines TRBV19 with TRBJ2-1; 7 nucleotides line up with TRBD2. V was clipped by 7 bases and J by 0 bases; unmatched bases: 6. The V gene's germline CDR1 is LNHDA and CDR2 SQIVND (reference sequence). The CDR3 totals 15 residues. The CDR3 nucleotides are TGTGCCAGTACCGAGGGGAGGGGCTCCTACAATGAGCAGTTCTTC. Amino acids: CASTEGRGSYNEQFF.

CDR3 sequence: CASRLLGRVIPNYGYTF. The CDR3 nucleotides read TGTGCCAGCAGGCTCCTGGGGAGGGTAATACCAAACTATGGCTACACCTTC. This chain uses TRBV2 with TRBJ1-2, with unresolved D. The CDR3 has 17 amino acids. Germline values: CDR1 SNHLY, CDR2 FYNNEI. Trimming removed 6 bases from V and 2 bases from J, with 22 bases in between. Using reference TRBV2 and TRBJ1-2 for the parts outside the CDR3, the full variable domain is EPEVTQTPSHQVTQMGQEVILRCVPISNHLYFYWYRQILGQKVEFLVSFYNNEISEKSEIFDDQFSVERPDGSNFTLKIRSTKLEDSAMYFCASRLLGRVIPNYGYTFGSGTRLTVV.

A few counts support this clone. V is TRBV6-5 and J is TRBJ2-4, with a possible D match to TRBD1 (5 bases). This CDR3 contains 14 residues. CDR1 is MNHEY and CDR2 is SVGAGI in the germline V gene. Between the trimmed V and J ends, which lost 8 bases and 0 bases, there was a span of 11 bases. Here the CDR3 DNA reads TGTGCCAGCGGGGCGGCAGCAGCCAAAAACATTCAGTACTTC. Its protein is CASGAAAAKNIQYF.

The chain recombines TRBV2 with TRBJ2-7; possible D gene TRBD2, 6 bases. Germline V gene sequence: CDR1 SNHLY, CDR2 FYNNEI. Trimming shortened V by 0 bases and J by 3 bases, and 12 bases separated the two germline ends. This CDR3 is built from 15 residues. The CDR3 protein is CASSEAAGRNYEQYF. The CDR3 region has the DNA TGTGCCAGCAGTGAAGCGGCGGGACGGAACTACGAGCAGTACTTC.

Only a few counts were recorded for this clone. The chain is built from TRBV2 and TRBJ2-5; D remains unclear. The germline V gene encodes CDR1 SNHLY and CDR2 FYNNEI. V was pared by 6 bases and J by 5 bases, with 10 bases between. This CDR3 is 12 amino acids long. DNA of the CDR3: TGTGCCAGCAGCGTTGTAACTGAGACCCAGTACTTC. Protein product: CASSVVTETQYF.

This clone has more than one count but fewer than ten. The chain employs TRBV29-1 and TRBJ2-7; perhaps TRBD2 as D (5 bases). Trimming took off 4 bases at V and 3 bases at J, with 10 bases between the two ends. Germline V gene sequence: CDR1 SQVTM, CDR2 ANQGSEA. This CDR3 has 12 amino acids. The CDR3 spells CSVGGNLYEQYF. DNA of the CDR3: TGCAGCGTTGGAGGGAACCTCTACGAGCAGTACTTC.

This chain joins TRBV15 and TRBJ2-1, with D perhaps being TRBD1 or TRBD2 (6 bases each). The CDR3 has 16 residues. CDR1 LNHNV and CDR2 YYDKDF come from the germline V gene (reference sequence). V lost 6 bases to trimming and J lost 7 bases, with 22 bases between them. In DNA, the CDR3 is TGTGCCACCAGAGGGGGGAGCTTTGTTCGTCGTAATGAGCAGTTCTTC. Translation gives CATRGGSFVRRNEQFF.

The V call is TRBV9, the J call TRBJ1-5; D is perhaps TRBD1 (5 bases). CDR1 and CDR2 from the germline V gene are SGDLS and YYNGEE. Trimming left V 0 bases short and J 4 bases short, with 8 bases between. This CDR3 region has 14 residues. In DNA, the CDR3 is TGTGCCAGCAGCGTAGACTGGACAAATCAGCCCCAGCATTTT. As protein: CASSVDWTNQPQHF. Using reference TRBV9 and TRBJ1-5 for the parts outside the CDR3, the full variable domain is DSGVTQTPKHLITATGQRVTLRCSPRSGDLSVYWYQQSLDQGLQFLIQYYNGEERAKGNILERFSAQQFPDLHSELNLSSLELGDSALYFCASSVDWTNQPQHFGDGTRLSIL.

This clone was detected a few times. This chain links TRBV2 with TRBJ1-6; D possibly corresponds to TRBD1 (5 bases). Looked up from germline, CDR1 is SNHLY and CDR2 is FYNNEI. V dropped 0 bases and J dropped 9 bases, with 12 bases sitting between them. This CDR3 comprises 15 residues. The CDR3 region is CASSEAQGEGSPLHF. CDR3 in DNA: TGTGCCAGCAGTGAAGCGCAAGGGGAAGGTTCACCCCTCCACTTT.

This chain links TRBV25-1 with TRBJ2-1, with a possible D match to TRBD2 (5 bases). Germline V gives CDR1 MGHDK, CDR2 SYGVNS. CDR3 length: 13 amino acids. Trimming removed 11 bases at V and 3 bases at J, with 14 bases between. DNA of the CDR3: TGTGCCGCCAGAGGAGCGGTCTACAATGAGCAGTTCTTC. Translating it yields CAARGAVYNEQFF. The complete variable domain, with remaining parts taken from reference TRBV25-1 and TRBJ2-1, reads EADIYQTPRYLVIGTGKKITLECSQTMGHDKMYWYQQDPGMELHLIHYSYGVNSTEKGDLSSESTVSRIRTEHFPLTLESARPSHTSQYLCAARGAVYNEQFFGPGTRLTVL.

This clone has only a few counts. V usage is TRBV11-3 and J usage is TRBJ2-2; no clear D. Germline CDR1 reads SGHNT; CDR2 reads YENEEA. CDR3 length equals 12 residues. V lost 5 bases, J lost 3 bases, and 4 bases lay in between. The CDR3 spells CASSPYTGELFF. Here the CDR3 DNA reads TGTGCCAGCAGCCCTTACACCGGGGAGCTGTTTTTT.

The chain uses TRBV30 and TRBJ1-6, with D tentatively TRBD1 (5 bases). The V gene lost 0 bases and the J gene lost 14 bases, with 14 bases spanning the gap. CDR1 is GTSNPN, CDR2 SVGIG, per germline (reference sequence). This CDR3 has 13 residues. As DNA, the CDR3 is TGTGCCTGGAGTGTAGGAGGGACTTTGGCCCTCCACTTT. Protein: CAWSVGGTLALHF.

The CDR3 is CASSQGQSIAGNNEQFF. CDR3 in DNA: TGCGCCAGCAGCCAAGGTCAGAGTATAGCGGGGAACAATGAGCAGTTCTTC. The rearrangement joins TRBV4-1 to TRBJ2-1; 8 nucleotides match TRBD2. Germline V gene sequence: CDR1 MGHRA, CDR2 YSYEKL. The CDR3 length is 17 residues. Unmatched junction bases numbered 10, after V lost 1 base and J lost 5 bases.

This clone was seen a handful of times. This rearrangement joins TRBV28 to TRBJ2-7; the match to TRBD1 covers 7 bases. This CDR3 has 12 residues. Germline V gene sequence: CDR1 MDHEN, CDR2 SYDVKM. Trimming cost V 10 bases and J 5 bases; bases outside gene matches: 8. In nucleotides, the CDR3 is TGTGCCACGAACAGGGGATTCAACGAGCAGTACTTC. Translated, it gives CATNRGFNEQYF.

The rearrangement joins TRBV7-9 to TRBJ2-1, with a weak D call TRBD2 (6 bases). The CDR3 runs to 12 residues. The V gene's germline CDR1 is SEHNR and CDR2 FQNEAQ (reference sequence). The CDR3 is CGGESSYNEQFF. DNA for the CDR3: TGTGGCGGGGAGAGCTCCTACAATGAGCAGTTCTTC. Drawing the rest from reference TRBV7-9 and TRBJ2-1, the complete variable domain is DTGVSQNPRHKITKRGQNVTFRCDPISEHNRLYWYRQTLGQGPEFLTYFQNEAQLEKSRLLSDRFSAERPKGSFSTLEIQRTEQGDSAMYLCGGESSYNEQFFGPGTRLTVL.

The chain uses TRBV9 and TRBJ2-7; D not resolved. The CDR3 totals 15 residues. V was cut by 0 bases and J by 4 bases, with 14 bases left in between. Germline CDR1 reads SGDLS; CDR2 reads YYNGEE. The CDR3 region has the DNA TGTGCCAGCAGCGTAGGGAATGTGGGCGGATACGAGCAGTACTTC. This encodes CASSVGNVGGYEQYF.

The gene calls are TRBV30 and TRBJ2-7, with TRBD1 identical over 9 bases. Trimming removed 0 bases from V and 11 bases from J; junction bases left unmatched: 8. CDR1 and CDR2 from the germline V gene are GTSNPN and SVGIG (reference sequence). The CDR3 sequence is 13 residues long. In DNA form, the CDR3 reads TGTGCCTGGAGTGTTACAGGGGGCTTGGACAAGTACTTC. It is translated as CAWSVTGGLDKYF.

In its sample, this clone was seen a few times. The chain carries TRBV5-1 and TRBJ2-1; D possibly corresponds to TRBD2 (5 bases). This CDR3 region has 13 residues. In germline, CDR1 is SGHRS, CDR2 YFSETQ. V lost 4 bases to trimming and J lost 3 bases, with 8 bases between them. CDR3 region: CASSPRDYNEQFF. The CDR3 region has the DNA TGCGCCAGCAGCCCCCGGGACTACAATGAGCAGTTCTTC.

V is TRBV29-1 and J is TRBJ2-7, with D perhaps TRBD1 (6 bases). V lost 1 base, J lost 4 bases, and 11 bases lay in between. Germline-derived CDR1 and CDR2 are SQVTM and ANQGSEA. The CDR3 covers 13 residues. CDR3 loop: CSVEVDRLYEQYF. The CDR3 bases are TGCAGCGTTGAAGTTGACAGGTTGTACGAGCAGTACTTC.

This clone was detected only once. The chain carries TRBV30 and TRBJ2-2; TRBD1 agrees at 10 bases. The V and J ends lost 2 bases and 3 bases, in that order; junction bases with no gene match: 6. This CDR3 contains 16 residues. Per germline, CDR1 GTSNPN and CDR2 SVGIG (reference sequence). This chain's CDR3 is CAWSIRDRGDTGELFF. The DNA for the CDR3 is TGTGCCTGGAGTATAAGGGACAGGGGTGACACCGGGGAGCTGTTTTTT.

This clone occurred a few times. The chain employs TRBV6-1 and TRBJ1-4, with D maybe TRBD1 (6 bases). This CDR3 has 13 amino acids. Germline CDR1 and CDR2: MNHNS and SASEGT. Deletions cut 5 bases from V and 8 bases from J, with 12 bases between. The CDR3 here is CASSPRDKEKLFF. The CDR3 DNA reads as TGTGCCAGCAGTCCCCGGGACAAAGAAAAACTGTTTTTT.